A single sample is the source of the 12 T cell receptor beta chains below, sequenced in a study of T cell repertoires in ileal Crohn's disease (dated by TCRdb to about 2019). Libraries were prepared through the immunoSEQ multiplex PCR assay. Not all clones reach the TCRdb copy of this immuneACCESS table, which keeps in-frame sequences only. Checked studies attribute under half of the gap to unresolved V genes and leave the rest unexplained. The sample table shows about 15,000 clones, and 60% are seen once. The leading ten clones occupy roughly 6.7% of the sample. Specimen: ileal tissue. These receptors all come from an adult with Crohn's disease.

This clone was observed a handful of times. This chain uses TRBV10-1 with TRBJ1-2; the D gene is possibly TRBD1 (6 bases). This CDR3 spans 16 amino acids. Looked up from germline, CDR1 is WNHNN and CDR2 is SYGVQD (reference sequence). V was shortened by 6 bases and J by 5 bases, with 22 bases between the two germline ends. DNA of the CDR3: TGCGCCAGCAGGTATCCCCGACAGGTCCCTCGGTATGGCTACACCTTC. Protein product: CASRYPRQVPRYGYTF.

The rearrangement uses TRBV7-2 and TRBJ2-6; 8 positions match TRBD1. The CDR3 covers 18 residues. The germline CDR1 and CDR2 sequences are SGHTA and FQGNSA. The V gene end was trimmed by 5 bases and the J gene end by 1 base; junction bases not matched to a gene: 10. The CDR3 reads CASSLRLQGASGANVLTF. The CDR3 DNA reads TGTGCCAGCAGCCTCCGTCTCCAGGGGGCGTCTGGGGCCAACGTCCTGACTTTC.

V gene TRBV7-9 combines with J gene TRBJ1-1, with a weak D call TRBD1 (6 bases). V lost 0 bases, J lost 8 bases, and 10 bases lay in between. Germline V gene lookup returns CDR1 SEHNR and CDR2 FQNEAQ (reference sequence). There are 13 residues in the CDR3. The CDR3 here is CASSLAGAAEAFF. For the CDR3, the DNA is TGTGCCAGCAGCTTAGCGGGGGCCGCCGAAGCTTTCTTT. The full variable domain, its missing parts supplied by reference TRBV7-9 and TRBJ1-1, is DTGVSQNPRHKITKRGQNVTFRCDPISEHNRLYWYRQTLGQGPEFLTYFQNEAQLEKSRLLSDRFSAERPKGSFSTLEIQRTEQGDSAMYLCASSLAGAAEAFFGQGTRLTVV.

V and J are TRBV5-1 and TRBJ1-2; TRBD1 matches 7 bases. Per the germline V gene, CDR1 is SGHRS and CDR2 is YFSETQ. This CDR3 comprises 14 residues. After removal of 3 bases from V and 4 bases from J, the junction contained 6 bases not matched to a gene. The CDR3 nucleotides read TGCGCCAGCAGCTCTGGGACAGCTCGCTATGGCTACACCTTC. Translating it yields CASSSGTARYGYTF. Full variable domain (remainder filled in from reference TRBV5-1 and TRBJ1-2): KAGVTQTPRYLIKTRGQQVTLSCSPISGHRSVSWYQQTPGQGLQFLFEYFSETQRNKGNFPGRFSGRQFSNSRSEMNVSTLELGDSALYLCASSSGTARYGYTFGSGTRLTVV.

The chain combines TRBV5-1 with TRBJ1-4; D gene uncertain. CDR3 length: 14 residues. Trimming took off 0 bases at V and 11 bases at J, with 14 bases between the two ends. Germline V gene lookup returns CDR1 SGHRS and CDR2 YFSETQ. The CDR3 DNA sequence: TGCGCCAGCAGCTTGGGGCAGGCCGGTGGCAAACTGTTTTTT. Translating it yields CASSLGQAGGKLFF.

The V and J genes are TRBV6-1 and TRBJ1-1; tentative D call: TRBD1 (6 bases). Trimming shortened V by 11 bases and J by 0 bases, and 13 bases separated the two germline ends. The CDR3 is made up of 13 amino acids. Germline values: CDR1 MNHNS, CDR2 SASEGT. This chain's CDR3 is CALQGSVNTEAFF. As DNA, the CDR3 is TGTGCCTTACAGGGTTCTGTGAACACTGAAGCTTTCTTT.

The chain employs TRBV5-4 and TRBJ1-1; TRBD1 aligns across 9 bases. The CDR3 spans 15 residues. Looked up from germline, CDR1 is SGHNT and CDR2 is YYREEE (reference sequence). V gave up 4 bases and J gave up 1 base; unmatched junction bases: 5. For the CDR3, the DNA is TGTGCCAGCAGCACCGGACAGGGGTGGAACACTGAAGCTTTCTTT. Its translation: CASSTGQGWNTEAFF.

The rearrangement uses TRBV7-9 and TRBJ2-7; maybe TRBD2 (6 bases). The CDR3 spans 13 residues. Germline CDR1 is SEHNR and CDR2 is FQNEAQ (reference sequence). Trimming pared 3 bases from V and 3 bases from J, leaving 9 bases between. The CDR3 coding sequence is TGTGCCAGCAGCTTCGGGAGTTACTACGAGCAGTACTTC. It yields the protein CASSFGSYYEQYF.

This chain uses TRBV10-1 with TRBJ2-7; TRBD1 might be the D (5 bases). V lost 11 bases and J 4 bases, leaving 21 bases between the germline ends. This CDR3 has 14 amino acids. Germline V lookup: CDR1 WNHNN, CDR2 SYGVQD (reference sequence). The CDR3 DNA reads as TGCGCCGCCCACACTGCAACAGGTAATTACGAGCAGTACTTC. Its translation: CAAHTATGNYEQYF.

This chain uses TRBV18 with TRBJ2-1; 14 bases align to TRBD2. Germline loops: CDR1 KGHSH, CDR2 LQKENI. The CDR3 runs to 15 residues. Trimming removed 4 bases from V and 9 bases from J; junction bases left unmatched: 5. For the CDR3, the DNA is TGTGCCAGCTCACGGACTAGCGGGAGGTGGGTTGAGCAGTTCTTC. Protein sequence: CASSRTSGRWVEQFF.

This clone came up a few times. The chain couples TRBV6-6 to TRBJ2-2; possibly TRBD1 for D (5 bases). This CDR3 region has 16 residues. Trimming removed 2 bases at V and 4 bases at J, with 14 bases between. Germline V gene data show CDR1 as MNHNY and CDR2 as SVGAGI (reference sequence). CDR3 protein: CASSYDGRAVTGELFF. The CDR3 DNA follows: TGTGCCAGCAGTTACGATGGCAGGGCCGTCACCGGGGAGCTGTTTTTT.

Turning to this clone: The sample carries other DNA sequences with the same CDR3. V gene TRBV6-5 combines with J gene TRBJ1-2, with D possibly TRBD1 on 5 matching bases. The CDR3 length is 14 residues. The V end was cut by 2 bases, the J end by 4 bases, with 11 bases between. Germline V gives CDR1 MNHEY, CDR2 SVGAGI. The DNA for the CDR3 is TGTGCCAGCAGTTACGGGGGGGGGTTCTATGGCTACACCTTC. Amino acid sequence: CASSYGGGFYGYTF.